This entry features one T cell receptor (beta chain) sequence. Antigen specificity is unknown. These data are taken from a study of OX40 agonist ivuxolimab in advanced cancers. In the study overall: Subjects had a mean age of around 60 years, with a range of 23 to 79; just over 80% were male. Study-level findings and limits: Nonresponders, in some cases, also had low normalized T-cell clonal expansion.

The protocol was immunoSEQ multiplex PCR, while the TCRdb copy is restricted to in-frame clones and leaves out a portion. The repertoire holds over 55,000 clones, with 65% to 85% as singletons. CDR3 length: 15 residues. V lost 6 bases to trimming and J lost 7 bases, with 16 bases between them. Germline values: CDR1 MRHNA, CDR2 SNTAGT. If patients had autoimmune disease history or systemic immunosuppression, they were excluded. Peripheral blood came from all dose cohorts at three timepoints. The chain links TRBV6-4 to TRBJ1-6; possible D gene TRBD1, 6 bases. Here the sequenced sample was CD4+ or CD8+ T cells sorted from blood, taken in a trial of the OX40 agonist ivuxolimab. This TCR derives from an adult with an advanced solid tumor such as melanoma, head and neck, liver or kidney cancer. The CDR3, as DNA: TGTGCCAGCAGCCAGGGGATGGGGGACAATTCACCCCTCCACTTT. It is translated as CASSQGMGDNSPLHF.